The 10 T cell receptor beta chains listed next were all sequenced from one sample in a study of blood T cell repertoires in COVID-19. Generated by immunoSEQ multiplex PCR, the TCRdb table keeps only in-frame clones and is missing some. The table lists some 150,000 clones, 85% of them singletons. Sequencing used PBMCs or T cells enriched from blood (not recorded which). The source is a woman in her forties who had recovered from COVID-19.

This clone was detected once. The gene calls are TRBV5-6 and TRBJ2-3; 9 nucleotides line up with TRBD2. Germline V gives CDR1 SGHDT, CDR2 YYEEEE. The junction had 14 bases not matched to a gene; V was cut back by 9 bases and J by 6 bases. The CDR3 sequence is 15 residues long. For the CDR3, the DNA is TGTGCCACGAATCAGCGGGGGGTCCGTAGCGATACGCAGTATTTT. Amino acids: CATNQRGVRSDTQYF.

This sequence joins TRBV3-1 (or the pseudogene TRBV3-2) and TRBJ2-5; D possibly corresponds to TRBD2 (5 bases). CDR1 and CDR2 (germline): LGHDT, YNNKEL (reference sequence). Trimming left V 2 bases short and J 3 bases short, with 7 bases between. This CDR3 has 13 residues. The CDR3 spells CASSQRGKETQYF. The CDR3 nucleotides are TGTGCCAGCAGCCAACGGGGAAAAGAGACCCAGTACTTC.

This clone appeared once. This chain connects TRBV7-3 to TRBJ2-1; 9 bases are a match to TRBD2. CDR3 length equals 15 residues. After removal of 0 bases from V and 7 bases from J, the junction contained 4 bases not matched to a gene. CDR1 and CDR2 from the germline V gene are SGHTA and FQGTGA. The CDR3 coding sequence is TGTGCCAGCAGCTTAACCCCGAGCGGGAGGAATGAGCAGTTCTTC. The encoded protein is CASSLTPSGRNEQFF.

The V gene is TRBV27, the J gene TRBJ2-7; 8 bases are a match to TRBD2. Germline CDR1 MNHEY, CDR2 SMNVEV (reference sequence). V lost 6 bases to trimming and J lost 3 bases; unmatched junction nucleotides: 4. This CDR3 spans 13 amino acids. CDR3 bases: TGTGCCAGCAGCCGGACTAGCAGCTACGAGCAGTACTTC. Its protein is CASSRTSSYEQYF.

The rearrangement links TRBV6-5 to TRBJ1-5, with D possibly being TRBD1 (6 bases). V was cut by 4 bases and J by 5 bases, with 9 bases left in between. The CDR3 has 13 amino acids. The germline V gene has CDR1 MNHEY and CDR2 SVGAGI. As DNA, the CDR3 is TGTGCCAGCAGTTCAACAGGGTATCAGCCCCAGCATTTT. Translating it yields CASSSTGYQPQHF.

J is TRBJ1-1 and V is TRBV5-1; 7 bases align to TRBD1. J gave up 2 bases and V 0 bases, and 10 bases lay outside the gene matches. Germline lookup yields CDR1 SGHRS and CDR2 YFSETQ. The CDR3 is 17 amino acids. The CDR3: CASSLEGTELSNTEAFF. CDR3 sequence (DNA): TGCGCCAGCAGCTTGGAGGGGACAGAACTTAGTAACACTGAAGCTTTCTTT.

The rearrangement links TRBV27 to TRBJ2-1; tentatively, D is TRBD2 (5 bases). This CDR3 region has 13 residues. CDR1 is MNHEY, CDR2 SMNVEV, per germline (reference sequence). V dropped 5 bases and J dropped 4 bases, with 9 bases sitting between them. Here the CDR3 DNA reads TGTGCCAGCAGTCCCGGACTGTACAATGAGCAGTTCTTC. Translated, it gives CASSPGLYNEQFF.

Here the CDR3 reads CASSPGLAERGYNEQFF. In nucleotides, the CDR3 is TGCGCCAGCAGCCCAGGACTAGCTGAGAGGGGCTACAATGAGCAGTTCTTC. The chain joins TRBV4-1 to TRBJ2-1; 8 bases agree with TRBD2. J lost 3 bases, V lost 4 bases, and 11 bases had no gene match. Germline-derived CDR1 and CDR2 are MGHRA and YSYEKL. This CDR3 is built from 17 residues.

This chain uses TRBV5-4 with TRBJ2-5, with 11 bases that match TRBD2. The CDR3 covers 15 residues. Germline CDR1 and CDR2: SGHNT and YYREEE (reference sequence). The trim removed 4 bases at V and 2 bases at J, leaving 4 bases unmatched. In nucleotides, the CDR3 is TGTGCCAGCAGCGCCCGGACTAGCGGGCAAGAGACCCAGTACTTC. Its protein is CASSARTSGQETQYF.

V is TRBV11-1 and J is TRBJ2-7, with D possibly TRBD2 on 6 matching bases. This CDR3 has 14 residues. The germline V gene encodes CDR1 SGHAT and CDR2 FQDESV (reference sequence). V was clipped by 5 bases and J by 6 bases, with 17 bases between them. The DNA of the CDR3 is TGTGCCAGCAGCCCTTCGGGGAGGTGGTCCGAGCAGTACTTC. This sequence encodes CASSPSGRWSEQYF.